The 21 T cell receptor beta chains presented below share a single source sample, sequenced in a study of read filtering for tumor transcriptome and immune sequencing. This library used roughly 430 ng RNA and molecular barcoded adaptors spanning alpha/delta and beta/gamma chains. TCRdb analysed the reads with MiXCR anew, one entry per CDR3 protein. The sample lists about 57,000 distinct CDR3 sequences, approximately 14% seen once, with 45% in the top ten. Sequencing input: a population of CD138-negative cells sorted from bone marrow. All receptors come from a donor aged 40 or over with multiple myeloma.

The gene calls are TRBV19 and TRBJ2-5, with 8 bases matching TRBD1. CDR1 and CDR2 (germline): LNHDA, SQIVND (reference sequence). V trimming: 4 bases; J trimming: 2 bases; junction bases outside the gene matches: 9. The CDR3 sequence is 16 residues long. The CDR3 protein is CASSSGTGGVQETQYF. The CDR3 DNA reads as TGTGCCAGTAGTAGCGGGACAGGAGGGGTTCAAGAGACCCAGTACTTC.

This clonotype has at least ten counts. The chain is built from TRBV24-1 and TRBJ1-1, with D unclear. Per the germline V gene, CDR1 is KGHDR and CDR2 is SFDVKD. The V end lost 6 bases, the J end lost 0 bases, and 7 bases lay between the germline ends. CDR3 size: 13 residues. In DNA, the CDR3 is TGTGCCACCAGTTGGGGAGTGAACACTGAAGCTTTCTTT. It specifies CATSWGVNTEAFF.

This clonotype was detected ten times or more. The V gene is TRBV5-4, the J gene TRBJ1-2; 10 nucleotides agree with TRBD1. V lost 4 bases, J lost 4 bases, and 4 bases stayed unmatched. Germline V gene data show CDR1 as SGHNT and CDR2 as YYREEE (reference sequence). CDR3 size: 14 residues. The CDR3 spells CASSNRTGGYGYTF. DNA for the CDR3: TGTGCCAGCAGCAACAGGACAGGGGGCTATGGCTACACCTTC.

This clonotype has ten or more counts. This rearrangement joins TRBV3-2 to TRBJ2-3; the table assigns TRBD2, which was not confirmed against the DNA. TRBV3-2 is flagged as a pseudogene. The length of the CDR3 is 14 residues. The chain's CDR3 is CASSLAVGIDTQYF. For the CDR3, the DNA is TGTGCCAGCAGCCTAGCGGTCGGGATAGATACGCAGTATTTT.

Remarks on this clonotype: A much bigger clone sits one base away, suggesting this may be a read error. The missing conserved phenylalanine or tryptophan at the end of this CDR3 makes a read error likely. The chain joins TRBV20-1 to TRBJ1-2, with D unclear. Germline V lookup: CDR1 DFQATT, CDR2 SNEGSKA (reference sequence). The CDR3 is 14 amino acids. Trimming cost V 0 bases and J 4 bases, with 12 bases left between them. This chain's CDR3 is CSARDRQLFYGYTL. The CDR3 DNA sequence: TGCAGTGCTAGAGATCGGCAGCTCTTCTATGGCTACACCCTC.

The chain links TRBV7-3 to TRBJ2-1; 12 nucleotides agree with TRBD2. With V trimmed by 4 bases and J by 7 bases, 8 bases remained unmatched. The CDR3 spans 16 residues. Looked up from germline, CDR1 is SGHTA and CDR2 is FQGTGA. CDR3 residues: CASSYDATSGRNEQFF. For the CDR3, the DNA is TGTGCCAGCAGCTACGACGCGACTAGCGGGAGAAATGAGCAGTTCTTC.

The CDR3 sequence: CASSPRDRGNYGYTF. CDR3 nucleotides: TGTGCCAGCTCACCCCGGGACAGGGGGAACTATGGCTACACCTTC. This sequence joins TRBV18 and TRBJ1-2, with 11 bases aligning to TRBD1. With V trimmed by 3 bases and J by 2 bases, 2 bases remained unmatched. Per germline, CDR1 KGHSH and CDR2 LQKENI. The length of the CDR3 is 15 residues.

In the case of this clonotype: This sequence may be a read error, since a much larger clone differs from it by one base. The chain recombines TRBV7-9 with TRBJ1-5; TRBD1 agrees at 8 bases. Germline CDR1 is SEHNR and CDR2 is FQNEAQ (reference sequence). The J segment lost 5 bases and the V segment lost 7 bases, leaving 16 bases of the junction unmatched. The CDR3 runs 17 residues. CDR3 DNA: TGTGCCAGCAACTCCTTCCACTTAGACAGGGGCTATCAGCCCCAGCATTTT. It is translated as CASNSFHLDRGYQPQHF.

This clonotype was counted at least ten times. The chain couples TRBV9 to TRBJ2-1; D is uncertain. This CDR3 comprises 11 residues. CDR1 and CDR2 from the germline V gene are SGDLS and YYNGEE. Trimming took off 4 bases at V and 5 bases at J, with 4 bases between the two ends. The CDR3 loop reads CASSRDNEQFF. CDR3 coding DNA: TGTGCCAGCAGCAGGGACAATGAGCAGTTCTTC.

This clonotype has a count of ten or more. Written as DNA, the CDR3 is TGTGCCAGCAGCTCAGCAGGAGATTTAAGGTTTCAGCCCCAGCATTTT. The encoded protein is CASSSAGDLRFQPQHF. The V call is TRBV7-2, the J call TRBJ1-5; no clear D. Germline V lookup: CDR1 SGHTA, CDR2 FQGNSA. The CDR3 extends over 16 amino acids. Trimming removed 4 bases at V and 6 bases at J, with 19 bases between.

As for this clonotype: Since a much larger clone is just one base distant, this may be a read error. The gene calls are TRBV20-1 and TRBJ2-7; D gene unclear. Germline V gene lookup returns CDR1 DFQATT and CDR2 SNEGSKA (reference sequence). Trimming took 5 bases from V and 2 from J, leaving 10 bases between them. The CDR3 is 12 residues long. DNA for the CDR3: TGCAGTGCTCCCGATCTGGCCTACGAGCAGTACTTC. It specifies CSAPDLAYEQYF.

In this sample, this clonotype turned up a few times. The rearrangement joins TRBV7-3 to TRBJ2-4; TRBD1 matches at 10 bases. CDR3 length: 18 residues. Germline values: CDR1 SGHTA, CDR2 FQGTGA. V dropped 4 bases and J dropped 5; count of bases not matched to a gene: 14. This CDR3 reads CASSSRDRGLLGQNIQYF. CDR3 DNA sequence: TGTGCCAGCAGCTCCCGGGACAGGGGTCTATTGGGCCAAAACATTCAGTACTTC.

This clonotype was counted ten times or more. This chain connects TRBV29-1 to TRBJ2-3; 7 positions agree with TRBD1. This CDR3 region has 14 residues. Looked up from germline, CDR1 is SQVTM and CDR2 is ANQGSEA. With V trimmed by 5 bases and J by 1 base, 6 bases remained unmatched. In DNA, the CDR3 is TGCAGCGTTAGGGGGCGTGGGGGCACAGATACGCAGTATTTT. Its protein product is CSVRGRGGTDTQYF.

The CDR3 sequence: CAWIENSYNEQFF. As DNA, the CDR3 is TGTGCCTGGATAGAGAACTCCTACAATGAGCAGTTCTTC. The V and J genes are TRBV30 and TRBJ2-1; D gene ambiguous. Per the germline V gene, CDR1 is GTSNPN and CDR2 is SVGIG (reference sequence). V lost 4 bases, J lost 0 bases, and 7 bases lay in between. CDR3 length: 13 residues.

This clonotype was seen at least ten times. V usage is TRBV19 and J usage is TRBJ2-7; 12 bases line up with TRBD1. J gave up 8 bases and V 4 bases, and 6 bases lay outside the gene matches. The length of the CDR3 is 14 residues. Germline V lookup: CDR1 LNHDA, CDR2 SQIVND (reference sequence). The CDR3 region has the DNA TGTGCCAGTAGTAAGGGACAGGGGGCCTTCAAGCAGTACTTC. Its protein is CASSKGQGAFKQYF.

This chain links TRBV20-1 with TRBJ2-5; D not certain. V was pared by 0 bases and J by 0 bases, with 17 bases between. The CDR3 has 17 residues. CDR1 and CDR2 (germline): DFQATT, SNEGSKA (reference sequence). CDR3 coding DNA: TGCAGTGCTAGAGATTGGGCAGACACGACATACCAAGAGACCCAGTACTTC. It yields the protein CSARDWADTTYQETQYF.

This clonotype was counted many times. V usage is TRBV20-1 and J usage is TRBJ2-3, with D tentatively TRBD1 or TRBD2 (5 bases each). This CDR3 comprises 14 residues. V lost 6 bases and J 4 bases, leaving 17 bases between the germline ends. The germline gives CDR1 DFQATT, CDR2 SNEGSKA (reference sequence). The CDR3 sequence: CSARASLGADTQYF. The CDR3 DNA reads TGCAGTGCCAGGGCCTCCCTCGGGGCAGATACGCAGTATTTT.

This clonotype came up a few times. A single base separates this from a much larger clone, so it may be a read error. The chain carries TRBV5-1 and TRBJ2-1; 8 nucleotides align to TRBD2. CDR1 SGHRS and CDR2 YFSETQ come from the germline V gene. The length of the CDR3 is 16 residues. Germline trimming cut 2 bases from V and 6 bases from J; bases unmatched to any gene: 10. The CDR3: CASSFSAGVLSNEQFF. CDR3 DNA sequence: TGCGCCAGCAGCTTCTCAGCGGGAGTATTATCCAATGAGCAGTTCTTC.

Comments on this clonotype: At one of its ends the junction is not consistent with the germline gene, which may arise from a read error. The DNA for the CDR3 is TGTGCCTGGAGTGTACTCCCCCGGTCTGGGAACACCATATATTTT. The encoded protein is CAWSVLPRSGNTIYF. This sequence joins TRBV30 and TRBJ1-3; no clear D gene. The V gene's germline CDR1 is GTSNPN and CDR2 SVGIG (reference sequence). The CDR3 covers 15 residues.

This clonotype appeared many times. The chain has TRBV7-9 and TRBJ2-1; D possibly matches TRBD1 or TRBD2 (6 bases each). This CDR3 spans 16 amino acids. Germline CDR1 reads SEHNR; CDR2 reads FQNEAQ (reference sequence). The V and J ends lost 5 bases and 2 bases respectively, with 16 bases between them. The DNA of the CDR3 is TGTGCCAGCAGCCCCAACCGGGGGCCGCCCTACAATGAGCAGTTCTTC. Its protein is CASSPNRGPPYNEQFF.

The table lists this clonotype with many counts. J is TRBJ2-2 and V is TRBV12-3 or TRBV12-4; 12 bases are a match to TRBD2. The CDR3 length is 16 residues. After removal of 5 bases from V and 2 bases from J, the junction contained 3 bases not matched to a gene. CDR3 DNA sequence: TGTGCCAGCAGTAGGACTAGCGGGACTAACACCGGGGAGCTGTTTTTT. This gives the protein CASSRTSGTNTGELFF.